This passage covers 7 T cell receptor beta chains from one sample sequenced in a study of T cells expressing NK-cell markers. Reanalyzing the 5' RACE reads, TCRdb keeps one entry per CDR3 protein, without DNA. The sample holds 150,000 to 180,000 distinct CDR3 sequences. Sequenced: blood T cells: a sorted CD56 or NKG2C T cell subset, CD4+ or CD8+ T cells, or bulk PBMC T cells (not recorded which). These receptors came from a woman aged 45 to 65 in good health.

The chain recombines TRBV5-4 with TRBJ2-3; no DNA is available, so the TRBD1 call from TCRdb remains unchecked. The CDR3 runs 16 residues. Germline loops: CDR1 SGHNT, CDR2 YYREEE (reference sequence). The CDR3 reads CASSEGVAASTDTQYF.

The rearrangement links TRBV11-2 to TRBJ2-7; TCRdb gives TRBD1 as the D gene, but with no DNA this cannot be confirmed. CDR1 is SGHAT, CDR2 FQNNGV, per germline. CDR3 length: 14 amino acids. The CDR3 here is CASTFGGPTYEQYF.

The CDR3 loop is CSGPYEGSSTGPQHF. V gene TRBV29-1 combines with J gene TRBJ1-5; TCRdb designates TRBD1, a call that cannot be tested without DNA. Germline values: CDR1 SQVTM, CDR2 ANQGSEA. The CDR3 totals 15 residues.

The chain couples TRBV14 to TRBJ1-3; the D call from TCRdb, TRBD1, cannot be confirmed without DNA. Germline CDR1 reads SGHDN; CDR2 reads FVKESK. This CDR3 is built from 16 residues. CDR3 region: CASSHPGQISGNTIYF.

This chain uses TRBV7-8 with TRBJ1-1; the TRBD1 assignment by TCRdb is unverifiable without DNA. Germline V gene data show CDR1 as SGHVS and CDR2 as FQNEAQ. This CDR3 is built from 16 residues. CDR3 amino acids: CASSLDPGGGHTEAFF.

The chain carries TRBV9 and TRBJ1-5; lacking DNA, the TRBD1 call made by TCRdb goes unchecked. The CDR3 loop spans 17 amino acids. Germline assignment: CDR1 SGDLS and CDR2 YYNGEE. This chain's CDR3 is CASSVPGVDEGNQPQHF.

J is TRBJ2-7 and V is TRBV29-1; TCRdb reports TRBD1, a call that lacks DNA to check it against. This CDR3 contains 13 residues. CDR1 is SQVTM, CDR2 ANQGSEA, per germline. CDR3 loop: CSVKDSLSYEQYF.